These 23 T cell receptor beta chains came from one sample sequenced in a study of blood T cells in healthy people across ages (dated by TCRdb to between 2014 and 2017). Library prep was done by 5' RACE. Sequenced using an Illumina HiSeq 2500. A second 7 to 11 cycle PCR used a sample-barcoded 5' primer and a J-beta primer mix. The raw public data were reprocessed by TCRdb itself: fastp quality trimming at Q25, MiXCR clonotype calling, in-frame beta chains only. Under each unique CDR3 protein, matching rows form one entry showing the most common genes and DNA. The sample contains roughly 1.5 million distinct CDR3 sequences, approximately 43% of them found a single time. The ten largest make up approximately 4% of the sample. The sequenced sample consisted of blood. The receptors shown here come from a woman under 30 in good health.

The gene calls are TRBV4-3 and TRBJ1-2; no clear D gene. V was trimmed by 0 bases and J by 7 bases, leaving 6 bases between them. The CDR3 contains 12 residues. CDR1 and CDR2 from the germline V gene are LGHNA and YSLEER. The CDR3 DNA follows: TGCGCCAGCAGCCAAGATTCTGGTGGCTACACCTTC. The encoded protein is CASSQDSGGYTF.

The chain has TRBV6-5 and TRBJ2-3; TRBD1 aligns across 11 bases. The CDR3 is made up of 14 amino acids. Losses at the gene ends were 6 bases for V and 4 bases for J; bases not matched to a gene: 3. Germline CDR1 MNHEY, CDR2 SVGAGI. In DNA, the CDR3 is TGTGCCAGCAGGGACAGGGGGCGCGCAGATACGCAGTATTTT. Translation gives CASRDRGRADTQYF.

The chain carries TRBV30 and TRBJ1-1; no firm D call. The CDR3 length is 16 residues. The V gene's germline CDR1 is GTSNPN and CDR2 SVGIG (reference sequence). The V gene lost 0 bases and the J gene lost 1 base, with 15 bases spanning the gap. The CDR3 sequence: CAWSVNGRWGNTEAFF. The CDR3 DNA is TGTGCCTGGAGTGTAAACGGACGTTGGGGGAACACTGAAGCTTTCTTT.

The chain links TRBV12-3 or TRBV12-4 to TRBJ1-2, with unresolved D. This CDR3 comprises 13 residues. The V end was cut by 6 bases, the J end by 6 bases, with 14 bases between. The CDR3, as DNA: TGTGCCAGCAGCCTCCCTGGGAGACATGGCTACACCTTC. Amino acids: CASSLPGRHGYTF.

The chain uses TRBV6-5 and TRBJ1-1; D is unclear. V was shortened by 2 bases and J by 2 bases, with 12 bases between the two germline ends. Per the germline V gene, CDR1 is MNHEY and CDR2 is SVGAGI. The CDR3 is 15 amino acids. The CDR3 is CASSYRRTVNTEAFF. The CDR3 DNA follows: TGTGCCAGCAGTTACAGAAGGACGGTCAACACTGAAGCTTTCTTT.

The V gene is TRBV11-2, the J gene TRBJ2-7, with no clear D. Trimming cost V 2 bases and J 7 bases, with 15 bases left between them. Germline CDR1 reads SGHAT; CDR2 reads FQNNGV. The CDR3 runs 14 residues. The CDR3 bases are TGTGCCAGCAGCTTACTCGGTACATTTGAAGAGCAGTACTTC. It translates to CASSLLGTFEEQYF.

The chain is built from TRBV3-1 and TRBJ2-7; 10 nucleotides match TRBD2. The J call may not be correct, given that the DNA end is closer to TRBJ2-5. The CDR3 contains 19 residues. Per the germline V gene, CDR1 is LGHDT and CDR2 is YNNKEL (reference sequence). This CDR3 is CASSSIYSGLATLKETQYF. CDR3 sequence (DNA): TGTGCCAGCAGCTCCATTTACTCGGGACTAGCGACACTAAAAGAGACCCAGTACTTC.

Worth noting for this clonotype: A read error may produce the germline difference seen at one junction end. The rearrangement joins TRBV7-7 to TRBJ2-5; D is unresolved. Germline V lookup: CDR1 SSHAT, CDR2 FNYEAQ (reference sequence). This CDR3 contains 13 residues. The chain's CDR3 is CASSRDPSETQYF. The CDR3 coding sequence is TGTGCTAGCAGCCGTGACCCCTCGGAGACCCAGTACTTC. The full variable domain, rest sourced from reference TRBV7-7 and TRBJ2-5, is GAGVSQSPRYKVTKRGQDVTLRCDPISSHATLYWYQQALGQGPEFLTYFNYEAQPDKSGLPSDRFSAERPEGSISTLTIQRTEQRDSAMYRCASSRDPSETQYFGPGTRLLVL.

This clonotype has a handful of counts. The V call is TRBV12-3 or TRBV12-4, the J call TRBJ2-5; 8 nucleotides match TRBD2. The last part of the DNA fits TRBJ2-7 better; the J call may be wrong. The CDR3 has 15 amino acids. The CDR3 spells CASSSGSGRTSEQYF. DNA for the CDR3: TGTGCCAGCAGCTCGGGCAGCGGGAGAACCAGCGAGCAGTACTTC.

This chain joins TRBV2 and TRBJ1-2, with 7 bases aligning to TRBD1. The CDR3 totals 14 residues. Germline CDR1 SNHLY, CDR2 FYNNEI. V lost 1 base and J lost 4; bases outside the gene matches: 3. CDR3 loop: CASSEEQGIYGYTF. CDR3 coding DNA: TGTGCCAGCAGTGAAGAACAGGGGATCTATGGCTACACCTTC.

J is TRBJ2-1 and V is TRBV27; 9 positions agree with TRBD2. The CDR3 covers 17 residues. Trimming cost V 4 bases and J 7 bases; bases outside gene matches: 14. The germline V gene has CDR1 MNHEY and CDR2 SMNVEV (reference sequence). The chain's CDR3 is CASSWRVSGSLPNEQFF. As DNA, the CDR3 is TGTGCCAGCAGTTGGCGAGTTAGCGGGAGCCTTCCTAATGAGCAGTTCTTC.

In its sample, this clonotype was seen a few times. The J gene is TRBJ2-7, the V gene TRBV6-5, with 13 bases that match TRBD2. CDR1 and CDR2 (germline): MNHEY, SVGAGI. CDR3 length: 17 residues. V was pared by 4 bases and J by 6 bases, with 12 bases of the junction left unmatched. The DNA of the CDR3 is TGTGCCAGCAGTTCACGTCCCGGACTAGCGGGAGTCGGCGAGCAGTACTTC. It codes for CASSSRPGLAGVGEQYF.

V is TRBV25-1 and J is TRBJ2-7; D possibly matches TRBD1 or TRBD2 (5 bases each). Trimming removed 6 bases at V and 2 bases at J, with 5 bases between. The CDR3 runs to 11 residues. CDR1 and CDR2 from the germline V gene are MGHDK and SYGVNS. This CDR3 is CASRGPYEQYF. The CDR3 region has the DNA TGTGCCAGCAGGGGACCCTACGAGCAGTACTTC.

V gene TRBV5-6 combines with J gene TRBJ2-7; D remains ambiguous. This CDR3 spans 14 amino acids. Trimming took 4 bases from V and 3 from J, leaving 14 bases between them. Germline CDR1 reads SGHDT; CDR2 reads YYEEEE. The DNA of the CDR3 is TGTGCCAGCAGCCCTGGCCTTAACGGCTACGAGCAGTACTTC. Its translation: CASSPGLNGYEQYF.

This clonotype was seen a handful of times. This sequence joins TRBV11-2 and TRBJ2-5, with 7 positions matching TRBD2. The CDR3 totals 19 residues. The J segment lost 0 bases and the V segment lost 0 bases, leaving 13 bases of the junction unmatched. The V gene's germline CDR1 is SGHAT and CDR2 FQNNGV. Here the CDR3 reads CASSLDPVKGLADQETQYF. DNA of the CDR3: TGTGCCAGCAGCTTAGATCCGGTTAAGGGGCTAGCGGACCAAGAGACCCAGTACTTC.

The chain joins TRBV29-1 to TRBJ2-1, with a possible D match to TRBD2 (6 bases). The germline V gene encodes CDR1 SQVTM and CDR2 ANQGSEA. V was trimmed by 4 bases and J by 10 bases, leaving 17 bases between them. The CDR3 consists of 13 residues. This CDR3 is CSVVGGVSTEQFF. The CDR3 nucleotides are TGCAGCGTTGTGGGCGGGGTATCTACGGAGCAGTTCTTC.

This clonotype has just a few counts. The chain joins TRBV2 to TRBJ1-2; D is undetermined. This CDR3 has 12 residues. Trimming shortened V by 4 bases and J by 4 bases, and 7 bases separated the two germline ends. From germline, CDR1 is SNHLY and CDR2 FYNNEI. This CDR3 reads CASSVNSYGYTF. The CDR3 nucleotides read TGTGCCAGCAGTGTCAATTCCTATGGCTACACCTTC.

The chain joins TRBV20-1 to TRBJ2-3; D remains ambiguous. V lost 6 bases to trimming and J lost 3 bases, with 19 bases between them. CDR3 length equals 15 residues. Germline V gene data show CDR1 as DFQATT and CDR2 as SNEGSKA (reference sequence). This CDR3 is CSAAGRLLRTDTQYF. As DNA, the CDR3 is TGCAGTGCCGCCGGGCGACTTTTGAGGACAGATACGCAGTATTTT.

The chain is built from TRBV7-8 and TRBJ2-7; possible D gene TRBD1, 5 bases. V dropped 7 bases and J dropped 2 bases, with 12 bases sitting between them. In germline, CDR1 is SGHVS, CDR2 FQNEAQ. This CDR3 is built from 13 residues. This CDR3 is CASTKGFAYEQYF. The CDR3 DNA follows: TGTGCCAGCACCAAGGGGTTCGCCTACGAGCAGTACTTC.

Only a few counts were recorded for this clonotype. The CDR3 region is CASSATACGYTF. CDR3 DNA sequence: TGTGCCAGCAGTGCGACAGCATGTGGCTACACCTTC. The V gene is TRBV12-3 or TRBV12-4, the J gene TRBJ1-2; D perhaps matches TRBD1 (5 bases). With 5 bases removed from V and 7 bases from J, the gap between germline ends came to 11 bases. This CDR3 contains 12 residues.

The rearrangement uses TRBV7-9 and TRBJ1-1; weak D call: TRBD1 (6 bases). V lost 1 base to trimming and J lost 7 bases, with 16 bases between them. The CDR3 is 15 residues long. Germline loops: CDR1 SEHNR, CDR2 FQNEAQ (reference sequence). The CDR3 nucleotides are TGTGCCAGCAGCTTAGAATTACAGGGCTTGGATGAAGCTTTCTTT. This translates into CASSLELQGLDEAFF.

This clonotype was detected many times. The rearrangement uses TRBV4-1 and TRBJ2-7; D is undetermined. V was trimmed by 0 bases and J by 2 bases, leaving 11 bases between them. In germline, CDR1 is MGHRA, CDR2 YSYEKL. This CDR3 has 15 amino acids. CDR3 coding DNA: TGCGCCAGCAGCCAAGATCTAAGCACAGCCTACGAGCAGTACTTC. The encoded protein is CASSQDLSTAYEQYF.

This clonotype has a count of ten or more. The chain links TRBV4-2 to TRBJ1-2, with D possibly matching TRBD1 (5 bases). In germline, CDR1 is LGHNA, CDR2 YNFKEQ. The CDR3 is 14 amino acids. V lost 3 bases and J 2 bases, leaving 10 bases between the germline ends. CDR3 DNA: TGTGCCAGCAGCCATTCCGGGACCAACTATGGCTACACCTTC. Its translation is CASSHSGTNYGYTF.